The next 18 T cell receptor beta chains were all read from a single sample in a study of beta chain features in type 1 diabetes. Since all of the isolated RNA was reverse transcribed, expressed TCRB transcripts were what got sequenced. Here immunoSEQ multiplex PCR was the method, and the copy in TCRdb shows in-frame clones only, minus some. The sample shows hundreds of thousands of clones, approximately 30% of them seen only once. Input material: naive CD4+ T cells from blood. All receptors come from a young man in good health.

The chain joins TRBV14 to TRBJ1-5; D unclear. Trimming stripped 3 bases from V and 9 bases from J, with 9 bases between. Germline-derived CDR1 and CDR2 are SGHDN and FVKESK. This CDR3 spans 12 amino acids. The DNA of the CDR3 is TGTGCCAGCAGCCAGGGAGGACCGCCCCAGCATTTT. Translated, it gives CASSQGGPPQHF.

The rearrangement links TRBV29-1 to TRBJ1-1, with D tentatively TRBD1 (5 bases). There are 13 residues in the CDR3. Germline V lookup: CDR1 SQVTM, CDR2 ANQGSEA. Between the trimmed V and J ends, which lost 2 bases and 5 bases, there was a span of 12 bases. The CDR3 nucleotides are TGCAGCGTTGAATTTGGGACGCCAACTGAAGCTTTCTTT. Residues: CSVEFGTPTEAFF.

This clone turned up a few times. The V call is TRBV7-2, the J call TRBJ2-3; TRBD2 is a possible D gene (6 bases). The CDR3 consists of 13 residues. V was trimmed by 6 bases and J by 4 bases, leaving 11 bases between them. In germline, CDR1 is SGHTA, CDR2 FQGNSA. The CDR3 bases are TGTGCCAGCAGTTTGGGGGGAGCAGATACGCAGTATTTT. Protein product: CASSLGGADTQYF.

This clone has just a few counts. CDR3 DNA sequence: TGCAGCGTTGGGACCTTACTAGCGGGAGGAGTCCACGAGCAGTACTTC. This sequence encodes CSVGTLLAGGVHEQYF. This chain connects TRBV29-1 to TRBJ2-7; TRBD2 aligns across 12 bases. Germline trimming cut 4 bases from V and 5 bases from J; bases unmatched to any gene: 12. The CDR3 has 16 residues. CDR1 and CDR2 (germline): SQVTM, ANQGSEA.

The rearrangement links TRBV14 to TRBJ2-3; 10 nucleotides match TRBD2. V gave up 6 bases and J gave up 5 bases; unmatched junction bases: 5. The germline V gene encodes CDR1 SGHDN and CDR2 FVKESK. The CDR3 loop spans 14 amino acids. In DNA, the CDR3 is TGTGCCAGCAGTTACAGGACTAGCGGAGATACGCAGTATTTT. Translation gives CASSYRTSGDTQYF.

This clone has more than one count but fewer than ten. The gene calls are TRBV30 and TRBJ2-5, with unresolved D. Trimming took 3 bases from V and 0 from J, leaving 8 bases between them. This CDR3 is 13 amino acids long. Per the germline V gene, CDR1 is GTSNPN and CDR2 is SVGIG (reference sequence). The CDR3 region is CAWSTRNQETQYF. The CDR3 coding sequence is TGTGCCTGGAGCACCAGGAACCAAGAGACCCAGTACTTC. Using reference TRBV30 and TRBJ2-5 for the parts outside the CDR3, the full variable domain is SQTIHQWPATLVQPVGSPLSLECTVEGTSNPNLYWYRQAAGRGLQLLFYSVGIGQISSEVPQNLSASRPQDRQFILSSKKLLLSDSGFYLCAWSTRNQETQYFGPGTRLLVL.

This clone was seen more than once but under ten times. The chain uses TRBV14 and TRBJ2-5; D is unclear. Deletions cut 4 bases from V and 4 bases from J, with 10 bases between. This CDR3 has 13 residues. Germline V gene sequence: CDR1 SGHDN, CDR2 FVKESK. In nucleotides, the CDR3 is TGTGCCAGCAGCCGGTCGTATAGAGAGACCCAGTACTTC. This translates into CASSRSYRETQYF. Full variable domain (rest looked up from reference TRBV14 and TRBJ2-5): EAGVTQFPSHSVIEKGQTVTLRCDPISGHDNLYWYRRVMGKEIKFLLHFVKESKQDESGMPNNRFLAERTGGTYSTLKVQPAELEDSGVYFCASSRSYRETQYFGPGTRLLVL.

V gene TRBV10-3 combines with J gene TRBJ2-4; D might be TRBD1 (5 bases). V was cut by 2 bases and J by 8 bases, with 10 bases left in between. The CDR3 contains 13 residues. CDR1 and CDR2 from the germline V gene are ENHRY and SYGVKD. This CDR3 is CAISEAGSDIQYF. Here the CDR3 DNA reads TGTGCCATCAGTGAGGCAGGGTCGGACATTCAGTACTTC.

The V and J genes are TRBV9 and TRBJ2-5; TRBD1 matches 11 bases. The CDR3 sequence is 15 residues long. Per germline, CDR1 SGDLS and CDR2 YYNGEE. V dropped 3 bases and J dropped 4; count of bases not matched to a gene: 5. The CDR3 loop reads CASSGGQGARETQYF. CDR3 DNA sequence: TGTGCCAGCAGCGGAGGACAGGGGGCCAGAGAGACCCAGTACTTC.

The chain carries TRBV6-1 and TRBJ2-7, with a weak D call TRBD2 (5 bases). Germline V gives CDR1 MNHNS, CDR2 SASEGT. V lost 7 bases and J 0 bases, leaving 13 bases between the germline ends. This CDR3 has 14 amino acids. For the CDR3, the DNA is TGTGCCAGCATCCGGAGGTCCAGCTCCTACGAGCAGTACTTC. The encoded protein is CASIRRSSSYEQYF.

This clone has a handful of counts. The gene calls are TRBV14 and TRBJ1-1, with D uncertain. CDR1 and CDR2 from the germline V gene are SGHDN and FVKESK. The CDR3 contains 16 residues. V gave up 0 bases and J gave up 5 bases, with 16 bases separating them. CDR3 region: CASSQDWKNLRTEAFF. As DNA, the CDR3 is TGTGCCAGCAGCCAAGATTGGAAGAATTTGAGGACTGAAGCTTTCTTT.

The CDR3 sequence: CASSLWERSTDTQYF. The CDR3 DNA sequence: TGTGCCAGCAGTCTTTGGGAGCGAAGCACAGATACGCAGTATTTT. The rearrangement uses TRBV6-1 and TRBJ2-3, with D possibly matching TRBD2 (5 bases). This CDR3 has 15 residues. Germline loops: CDR1 MNHNS, CDR2 SASEGT. V shed 5 bases and J shed 0 bases, with 12 bases lying between them.

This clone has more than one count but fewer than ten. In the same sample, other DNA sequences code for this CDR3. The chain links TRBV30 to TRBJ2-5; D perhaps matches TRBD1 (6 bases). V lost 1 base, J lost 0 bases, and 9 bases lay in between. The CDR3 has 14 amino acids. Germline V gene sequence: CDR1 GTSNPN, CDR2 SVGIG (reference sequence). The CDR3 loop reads CAWSADRYQETQYF. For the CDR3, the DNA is TGTGCCTGGAGTGCAGACAGGTACCAAGAGACCCAGTACTTC.

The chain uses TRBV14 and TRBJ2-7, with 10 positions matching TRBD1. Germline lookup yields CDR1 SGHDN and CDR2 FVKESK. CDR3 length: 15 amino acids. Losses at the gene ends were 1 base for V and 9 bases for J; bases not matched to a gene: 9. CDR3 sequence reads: CASSQGLGQGSAQYF. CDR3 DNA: TGTGCCAGCAGCCAAGGATTGGGACAGGGGAGCGCGCAGTACTTC.

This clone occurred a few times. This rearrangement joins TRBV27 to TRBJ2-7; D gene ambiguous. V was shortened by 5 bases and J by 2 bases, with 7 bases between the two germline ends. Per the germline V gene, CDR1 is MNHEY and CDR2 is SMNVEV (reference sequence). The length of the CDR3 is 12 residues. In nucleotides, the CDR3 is TGTGCCAGCAGTACTTCAACCTACGAGCAGTACTTC. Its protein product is CASSTSTYEQYF.

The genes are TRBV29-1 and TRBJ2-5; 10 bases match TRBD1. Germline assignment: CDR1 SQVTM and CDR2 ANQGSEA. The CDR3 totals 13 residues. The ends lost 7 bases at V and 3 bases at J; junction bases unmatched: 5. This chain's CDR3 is CSGRGQGEETQYF. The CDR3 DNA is TGCAGCGGGCGAGGACAGGGGGAAGAGACCCAGTACTTC.

CDR3 residues: CSAGGDYGYTF. CDR3 sequence (DNA): TGCAGTGCGGGGGGAGACTATGGCTACACCTTC. The chain combines TRBV20-1 with TRBJ1-2; D is possibly TRBD1 (5 bases). The CDR3 consists of 11 residues. Trimming stripped 6 bases from V and 3 bases from J, with 8 bases between. CDR1 and CDR2 (germline): DFQATT, SNEGSKA (reference sequence).

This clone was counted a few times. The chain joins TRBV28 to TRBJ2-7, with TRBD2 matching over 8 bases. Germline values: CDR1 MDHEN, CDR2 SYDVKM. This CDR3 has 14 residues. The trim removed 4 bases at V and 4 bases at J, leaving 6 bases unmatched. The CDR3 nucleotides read TGTGCCAGCAGTTCGCCGGGACTAGAGTACGAGCAGTACTTC. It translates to CASSSPGLEYEQYF.